This TCR beta chain was captured in a study of T cells in Graves' hyperthyroidism and ophthalmopathy. The TCR beta CDR3 regions underwent amplification using RNA transcripts as the source. The study used the HTBI primer set for a first-round RT-PCR of the TCR CDR3. TCRdb re-analysed the multiplex PCR reads in MiXCR, keeping a single row per CDR3 protein. The table shows roughly 300,000 distinct CDR3 sequences, with 14% occurring only once. The specimen sequenced was blood. This receptor was obtained from a woman between 25 and 40 years old with Graves' hyperthyroidism.

The DNA of the CDR3 is TGTGCCAGCAGCTTGCGTGCCTCTTTGGCTTGGAACACCATATATTTT. This codes for CASSLRASLAWNTIYF. The rearrangement joins TRBV13 to TRBJ1-3; D unresolved. This CDR3 region has 16 residues. Trimming pared 3 bases from V and 7 bases from J, leaving 19 bases between. Germline CDR1 is PRHDT and CDR2 is FYEKMQ (reference sequence). Drawing the rest from reference TRBV13 and TRBJ1-3, the complete variable domain is AAGVIQSPRHLIKEKRETATLKCYPIPRHDTVYWYQQGPGQDPQFLISFYEKMQSDKGSIPDRFSAQQFSDYHSELNMSSLELGDSALYFCASSLRASLAWNTIYFGEGSWLTVV.